This T cell receptor (beta chain) was recorded in a study of T cells in Graves' hyperthyroidism and ophthalmopathy (dated by TCRdb to about 2019). Concerning the study at large: Peripheral blood samples were taken at initial diagnosis, before any treatment was given. A discovery cohort of about a hundred patients, about 40 with Graves' ophthalmopathy and fewer than 65 with stable Graves' hyperthyroidism, was used to find distinguishing TCR V-J signatures. Prospective prediction of ophthalmopathy was tested in an independent validation cohort consisting of 18 hyperthyroidism patients and approximately 16 patients who later progressed to ophthalmopathy. The roughly 91 discovery patients were randomly split 7:3 into training and test sets. Thyroid tissue and blood T-cell repertoires from more than five Graves' hyperthyroidism patients were also compared in the study. Once sampling was done, hyperthyroidism patients were given methimazole at a starting dose of 30 mg daily, whereas ophthalmopathy patients were given high-dose intravenous methylprednisolone. The paper describes TCR Vbeta CDR3 sequencing of 130 to 150 peripheral blood samples, made up of 43 ophthalmopathy patients, more than 70 hyperthyroidism patients and 17 progressor patients. Paper-wide results and their limitations: Blood samples also contained most of the expanded thyroid clonotypes (frequency above 0.001), which suggests that blood repertoires may reflect thyroid immune responses. Ophthalmopathy was separated from stable hyperthyroidism by a 13 V-J signature model, with approximately 86% sensitivity and approximately 81% specificity obtained in cross-validation and 80%/75% obtained in testing. No statistical method was used to set the sample size in advance, and investigators knew the group allocation. In validation, the model predicted progression to ophthalmopathy with over 65% sensitivity and 72% to 85% specificity, a median of about 6.7 months before onset.

Of note for this clonotype: What antigen it recognizes has not been identified. No much larger clonotype is one base removed from it; base qualities were not supplied.

Amplification of TCR beta CDR3 regions was carried out from RNA transcripts. For the first round of RT-PCR on the TCR CDR3, the HTBI primer set was used together with the Qiagen OneStep RT-PCR kit. Libraries were constructed in a second round of multiplex PCR, after which size selection and purification were performed. Sequencing of the libraries was done on an Illumina HiSeq2000 using paired-end 100 bp reads. Turning to the authors' computational methods: SOAPnuke was used to process the raw data, removing reads that contained adapters or uncalled bases, had a mean Phred below 15, or lacked an exact match to the constant primer or identifier. High-quality paired reads were merged with COPE v1.2.5, and unique nucleotide sequences were defined as clonotypes. MiTCR v1.1 was used to align the clonotypes against IMGT TRBV, TRBD and TRBJ reference segments. The analysis included only V-J combinations with a frequency above 0.0001, which together covered 99% to 99.2% of the repertoires. The TCS score was defined as the ratio of F50 (clonal expansion) to E x V (chaos), calculated using BLOSUM62-based TCRdist between CDR3 peptides within each V-J. Welch's t-statistics and random forest reduced around 550 V-J features to about 13, which were used in a naive Bayes classifier (R e1071). TCRdb's own reprocessing of the public reads used fastp at Q25 and MiXCR and kept productive beta chains. Rows are combined by CDR3 protein, so each entry shows the most common genes and DNA. The V and J calls were determined by TCRdb, not by the authors. The sample contains roughly 660,000 distinct CDR3 sequences, approximately 15% of them found a single time. The ten largest make up around 16% of the sample.

Graves' hyperthyroidism was defined as stable when no progression to ophthalmopathy occurred over 18 months of follow-up. The hyperthyroidism patients were between 18 and 65 years old and newly diagnosed, with a disease duration of less than 2 months. The study excluded patients with uncontrolled infections, other autoimmune diseases, pregnancy or lactation. Diagnoses were established on the basis of clinical symptoms, serum thyroxine and TRAb, thyroid ultrasound, and orbital computed tomography. PBMCs were isolated from about 9 ml of fresh peripheral blood by Ficoll-Paque density gradient centrifugation. Trizol reagent was used to extract total RNA, and RNA quality was then checked on an Agilent 2100 Bioanalyzer. The CDR3 spans 16 residues, from the cysteine through the phenylalanine. Only the CDR3 region is kept as DNA, spanning 48 bases read in frame from base 1. V and J are truncated by 2 bases and 8 bases respectively, leaving an intervening sequence of 20 bases. Looking up the germline V gene (reference sequence) yields CDR1 LGHDT and CDR2 YNNKEL.

This receptor chain uses TRBV3-1 and TRBJ2-3, and perhaps TRBD2 as D gene, on 5 matching bases. Material for sequencing was blood. The TCR originated in a man over 45 with Graves' hyperthyroidism. In nucleotide form, the sequence is TGTGCCAGCAGCCAACGGGGAACTTCCGGGTGGGGTACGCAGTATTTT. Its translation reads: CASSQRGTSGWGTQYF.